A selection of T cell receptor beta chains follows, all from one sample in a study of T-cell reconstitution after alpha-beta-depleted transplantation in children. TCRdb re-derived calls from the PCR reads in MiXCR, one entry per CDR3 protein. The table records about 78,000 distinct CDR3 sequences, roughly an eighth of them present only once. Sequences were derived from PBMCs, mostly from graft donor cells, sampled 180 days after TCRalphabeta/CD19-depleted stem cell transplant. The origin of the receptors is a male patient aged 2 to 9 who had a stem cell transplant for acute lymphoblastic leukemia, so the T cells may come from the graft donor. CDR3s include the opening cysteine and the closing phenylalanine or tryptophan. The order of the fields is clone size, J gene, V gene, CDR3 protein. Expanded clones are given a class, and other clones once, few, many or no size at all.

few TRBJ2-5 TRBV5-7 CASSPGVGETQYF
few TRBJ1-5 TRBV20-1 CSAGTVNQPQHF
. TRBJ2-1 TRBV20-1 CSAPGPRLYNEQFF
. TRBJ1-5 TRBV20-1 CSARYRFNQPQHF
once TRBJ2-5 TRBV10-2 CASSDLVIAGAQETQYF
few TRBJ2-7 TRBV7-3 CASSIGLAAEQYF
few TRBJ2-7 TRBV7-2 CASKLGGKPYEQYF
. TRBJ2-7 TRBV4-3 CASSQEGTGGWSSYEQYF
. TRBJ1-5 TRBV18 CASSPGKTGGIQPQHF
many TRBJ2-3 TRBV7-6 CASSSGTADTQYF
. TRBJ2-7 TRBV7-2 CASSLATAGVRGEQYF
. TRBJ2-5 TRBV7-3 CASSWGEGKKKETQYF
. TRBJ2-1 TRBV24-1 CATGRAGGHYNEQFF
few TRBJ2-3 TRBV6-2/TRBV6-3 CASSPPGLAGPTDTQYF
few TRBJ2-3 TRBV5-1 CASSWTGAGTDTQYF
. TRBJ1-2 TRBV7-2 CASSVREGKGYGYTF
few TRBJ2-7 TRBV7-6 CASSSDPYEQYF
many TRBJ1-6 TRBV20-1 CSARVGGVNSPLHF
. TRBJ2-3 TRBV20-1 CSARSRRSTDTQYF
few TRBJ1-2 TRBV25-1 CASSAGHSNYGYTF
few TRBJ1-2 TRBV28 CASSYGQSPRGYTF
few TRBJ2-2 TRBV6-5 CASSYDGYTGELFF
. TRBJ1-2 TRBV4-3 CASSQDERGARGYTF
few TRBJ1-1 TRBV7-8 CASSSGQGRVRAFF
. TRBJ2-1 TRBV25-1 CASSEFLSGPPYNEQFF
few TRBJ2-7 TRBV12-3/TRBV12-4 CASSTDRPLQYF
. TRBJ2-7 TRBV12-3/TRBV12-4 CASSALFWQGDEQYF
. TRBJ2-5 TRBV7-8 CASSYLRLAGGSDKETQYF
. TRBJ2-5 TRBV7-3 CASSLGPPETQYF
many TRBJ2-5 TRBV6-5 CASSGTSGTKTQYF
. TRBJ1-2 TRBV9 CASSADRVDGYTF
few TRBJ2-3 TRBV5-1 CASSLRTGASTDTQYF